The rows below give T cell receptor beta chains drawn from one sample of a study of CD8 T cells in ankylosing spondylitis. TCRdb itself ran the 5' RACE reads through MiXCR, one entry per CDR3 protein. The sample yields 300,000 to 400,000 distinct CDR3 sequences, around 24% seen once. The sample consisted of blood, either unsorted or a sorted T cell fraction (not recorded which). The receptors originated from a male donor with ankylosing spondylitis. Each CDR3 is given with its conserved first and last residue. D genes are given only for firm matches. Not all rows give a size; the values are once, few, many and, for expanded clones, a class.

j_gene | abundance | v_gene | d_gene | CDR3aa | CDR3nt
TRBJ1-1 | . | TRBV7-9 | . | CASSEQQGITEAFF | TGTGCCAGCAGCGAACAACAGGGTATCACTGAAGCTTTCTTT
TRBJ2-3 | few | TRBV10-2 | TRBD2 | CASRGSGTGTDTQYF | TGCGCCAGCAGGGGAAGCGGGACCGGCACAGATACGCAGTATTTT
TRBJ2-3 | few | TRBV18 | TRBD1 | CASFKTNPGQSTDTQYF | TGTGCCAGCTTCAAGACTAATCCGGGACAGAGCACAGATACGCAGTATTTT
TRBJ2-6 | . | TRBV10-3 | TRBD1 | CAISELAGGPGANVLTF | TGTGCCATCAGTGAGTTGGCAGGGGGCCCTGGGGCCAACGTCCTGACTTTC
TRBJ2-5 | once | TRBV11-1 | . | CASSPGPLETQYF | TGTGCCAGCAGCCCTGGACCATTGGAGACCCAGTACTTC
TRBJ1-3 | . | TRBV9 | . | CASSVESSGNTIYF | TGTGCCAGCAGCGTCGAGAGCTCTGGAAACACCATATATTTT
TRBJ2-7 | many | TRBV12-3/TRBV12-4 | TRBD1 | CASSPQGQGTYEQYF | TGTGCCAGCAGTCCCCAGGGACAGGGAACCTACGAGCAGTACTTC
TRBJ2-5 | . | TRBV19 | . | CASSLRNNQETQYF | TGTGCCAGTAGTTTGCGGAACAACCAAGAGACCCAGTACTTC
TRBJ1-5 | once | TRBV15 | TRBD1 | CATSWGQLNQPQHF | TGTGCCACCAGCTGGGGACAGCTCAATCAGCCCCAGCATTTT
TRBJ2-3 | many | TRBV7-2 | . | CASSLTGWGTDTQYF | TGTGCCAGCAGCTTAACGGGCTGGGGCACAGATACGCAGTATTTT
TRBJ1-2 | few | TRBV5-1 | . | CASSGGSAGDYGYTF | TGCGCCAGCAGTGGGGGGAGTGCTGGGGACTATGGCTACACCTTC
TRBJ2-1 | . | TRBV10-3 | TRBD1 | CAIAPQGQVTDEQFF | TGTGCCATTGCTCCCCAGGGACAGGTTACCGATGAGCAGTTCTTC
TRBJ2-1 | . | TRBV6-2/TRBV6-3 | . | CASSTQTGSYNEQFF | TGTGCCAGCAGTACCCAGACAGGCTCCTACAATGAGCAGTTCTTC